This T cell receptor beta chain was captured by sequencing in a study of T-cell reconstitution after alpha-beta-depleted transplantation in children. This clonotype was observed a few times. Its specificity is unknown. The TCRbeta library was prepared with unique molecular identifiers. MiXCR was run by TCRdb on the PCR reads, yielding one entry per CDR3 protein. The sample records approximately 520,000 distinct CDR3 sequences, about 10% being singletons. Findings and caveats of the study: Most T-cell counts and diversity one year after the transplant came from T cells that were newly produced. Recipient T cells and thymic progenitors that survived gave rise to the high TCRbeta diversity observed at day 60 in some patients. About two months after transplant, alpha-beta T cells reportedly came from several hundred expanded graft clones.

The V gene end was trimmed by 7 bases and the J gene end by 2 bases; junction bases not matched to a gene: 6. Germline V gene sequence: CDR1 MNHEY, CDR2 SVGEGT. The CDR3 has 15 residues. Sequenced material: PBMCs, mostly from graft donor cells, taken 180 days after TCRalphabeta/CD19-depleted stem cell transplant. This TCR was recovered from a female patient younger than 10 who had a stem cell transplant for aplastic anemia, so the T cells may come from the graft donor. This chain uses TRBV6-2 or TRBV6-3 with TRBJ2-1; 9 bases align to TRBD2. The CDR3 DNA is TGTGCCAGCATTCGACTAGCGGACGCCTACAATGAGCAGTTCTTC. It encodes CASIRLADAYNEQFF.